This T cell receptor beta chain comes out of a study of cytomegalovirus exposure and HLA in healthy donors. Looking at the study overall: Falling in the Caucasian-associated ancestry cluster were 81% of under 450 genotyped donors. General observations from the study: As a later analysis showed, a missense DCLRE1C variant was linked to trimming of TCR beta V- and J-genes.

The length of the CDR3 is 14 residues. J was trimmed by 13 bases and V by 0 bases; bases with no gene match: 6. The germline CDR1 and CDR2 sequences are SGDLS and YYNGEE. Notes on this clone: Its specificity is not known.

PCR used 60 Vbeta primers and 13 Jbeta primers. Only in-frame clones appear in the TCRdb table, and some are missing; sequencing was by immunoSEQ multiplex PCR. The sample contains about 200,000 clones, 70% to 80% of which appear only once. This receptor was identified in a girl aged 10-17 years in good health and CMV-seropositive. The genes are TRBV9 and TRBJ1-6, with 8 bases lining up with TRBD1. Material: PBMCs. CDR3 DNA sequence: TGTGCCAGCAGCGTAGACCGGGACAGGTCCCCCCTCCACTTT. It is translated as CASSVDRDRSPLHF.